This T cell receptor beta chain was sequenced during a study of blood T cell repertoires in COVID-19. Background on the study: Samples representing acute and convalescent COVID-19 were sourced from the United States, Italy and Spain. T cells, B-cell-depleted T cells, or PBMCs provided the cDNA or gDNA that served as material.

Trimming at V came to 7 bases and at J to 3 bases, leaving 4 bases not matched to a gene. Germline CDR1 and CDR2: SGHTA and FQGTGA. The CDR3 totals 14 residues. Per the study methods: Researchers report that nucleated cell counts were estimated from reference gene primer amplification. Generated by immunoSEQ multiplex PCR, the TCRdb table keeps only in-frame clones and is missing some. The V and J calls and clone size were taken over from that table, and D and trimming were inferred from the DNA. This sample has around 76,000 clones, with more than 80% found just once. The V call is TRBV7-3, the J call TRBJ2-2; 8 bases agree with TRBD2. What was sequenced was peripheral blood. The TCR sequence derives from a man at least 80 years old with acute or convalescent COVID-19. CDR3 nucleotide sequence: TGTGCCAGCACGGGGGGGGCGCACACCGGGGAGCTGTTTTTT. Its translation: CASTGGAHTGELFF.